Sequencing of this T cell receptor beta chain was carried out in a study of blood T cell repertoires in COVID-19. The wider study: Samples taken during acute and convalescent COVID-19 were collected in the United States, Italy and Spain. Nucleic acid was either cDNA or gDNA, and it came from T cells, B-cell-depleted T cells, or PBMCs.

This clone was counted a few times. The authors' processing: Reference gene primer amplification yielded estimated nucleated cell counts. Clones were sequenced by immunoSEQ multiplex PCR, and TCRdb holds only the in-frame ones, with some missing. The DNA was the basis for D and trimming; V, J and clone size are from that table. The sample lists roughly 41,000 clones, around 86% occurring once. Germline loops: CDR1 SGDLS, CDR2 YYNGEE. The CDR3 totals 16 residues. After removal of 3 bases from V and 5 bases from J, the junction contained 8 bases not matched to a gene. The chain couples TRBV9 to TRBJ2-1; 10 bases are a match to TRBD2. The TCR sequence derives from a woman at least 80 years old with acute or convalescent COVID-19. Sequenced material: peripheral blood. The chain's CDR3 is CASSEGSSGGDNEQFF. The CDR3 nucleotides are TGTGCCAGCAGCGAGGGGAGCAGCGGGGGGGACAATGAGCAGTTCTTC.